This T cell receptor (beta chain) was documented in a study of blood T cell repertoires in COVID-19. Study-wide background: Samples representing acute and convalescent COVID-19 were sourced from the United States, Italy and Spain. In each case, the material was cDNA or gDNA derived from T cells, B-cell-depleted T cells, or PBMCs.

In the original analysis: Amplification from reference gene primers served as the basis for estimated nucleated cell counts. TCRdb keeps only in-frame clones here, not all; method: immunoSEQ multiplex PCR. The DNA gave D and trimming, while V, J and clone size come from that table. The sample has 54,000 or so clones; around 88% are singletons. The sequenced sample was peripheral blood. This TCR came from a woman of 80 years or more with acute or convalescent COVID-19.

The DNA of the CDR3 is TGTGCCAGCAGGGGGGCAAGCAATCAGCCCCAGCATTTT. Protein: CASRGASNQPQHF. This chain joins TRBV12-3 or TRBV12-4 and TRBJ1-5, with D possibly matching TRBD1 (6 bases). Trimming removed 6 bases at V and 1 base at J, with 7 bases between. This CDR3 is built from 13 residues.